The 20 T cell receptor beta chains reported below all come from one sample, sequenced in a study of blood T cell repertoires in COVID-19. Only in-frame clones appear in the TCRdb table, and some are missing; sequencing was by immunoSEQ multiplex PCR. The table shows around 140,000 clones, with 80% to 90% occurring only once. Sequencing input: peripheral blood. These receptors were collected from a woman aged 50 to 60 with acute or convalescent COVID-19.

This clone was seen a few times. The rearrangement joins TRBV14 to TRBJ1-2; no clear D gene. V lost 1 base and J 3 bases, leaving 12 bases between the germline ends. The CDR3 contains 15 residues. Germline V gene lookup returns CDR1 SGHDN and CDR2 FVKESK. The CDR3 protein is CASSQALGSHYGYTF. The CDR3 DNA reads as TGTGCCAGCAGCCAAGCCCTAGGGAGTCACTATGGCTACACCTTC.

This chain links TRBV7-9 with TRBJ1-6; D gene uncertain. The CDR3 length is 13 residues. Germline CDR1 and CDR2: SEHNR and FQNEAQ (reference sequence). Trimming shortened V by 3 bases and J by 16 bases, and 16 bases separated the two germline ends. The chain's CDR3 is CASSFTTAPGLHF. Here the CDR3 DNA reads TGTGCCAGCAGCTTCACGACTGCCCCCGGTCTCCACTTT.

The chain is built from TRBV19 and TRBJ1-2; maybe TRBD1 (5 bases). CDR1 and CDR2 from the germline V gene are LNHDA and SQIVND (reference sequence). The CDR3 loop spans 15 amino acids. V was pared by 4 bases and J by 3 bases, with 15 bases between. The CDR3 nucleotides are TGTGCCAGTAGTAGCGGGGGGGTAGTCGACTATGGCTACACCTTC. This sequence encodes CASSSGGVVDYGYTF. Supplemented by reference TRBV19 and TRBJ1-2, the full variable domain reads DGGITQSPKYLFRKEGQNVTLSCEQNLNHDAMYWYRQDPGQGLRLIYYSQIVNDFQKGDIAEGYSVSREKKESFPLTVTSAQKNPTAFYLCASSSGGVVDYGYTFGSGTRLTVV.

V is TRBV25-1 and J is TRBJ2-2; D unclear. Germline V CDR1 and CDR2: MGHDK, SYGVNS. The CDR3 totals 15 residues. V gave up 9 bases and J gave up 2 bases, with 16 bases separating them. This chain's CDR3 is CASQQHWVNTGELFF. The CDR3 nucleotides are TGTGCCAGTCAACAGCATTGGGTAAACACCGGGGAGCTGTTTTTT.

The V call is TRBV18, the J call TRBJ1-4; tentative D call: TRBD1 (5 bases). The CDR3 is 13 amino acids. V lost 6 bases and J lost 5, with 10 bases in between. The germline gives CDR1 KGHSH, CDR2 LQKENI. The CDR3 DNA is TGTGCCAGCTCTCCGGACATGAATGAAAAACTGTTTTTT. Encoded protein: CASSPDMNEKLFF.

The DNA of the CDR3 is TGTGCCAGCAGCTTAGCGTCCGAGGGGCCCCAGCATTTT. Its protein product is CASSLASEGPQHF. V gene TRBV11-1 combines with J gene TRBJ1-5; D not certain. V gave up 0 bases and J gave up 9 bases, with 9 bases separating them. The CDR3 runs 13 residues. Germline lookup yields CDR1 SGHAT and CDR2 FQDESV (reference sequence).

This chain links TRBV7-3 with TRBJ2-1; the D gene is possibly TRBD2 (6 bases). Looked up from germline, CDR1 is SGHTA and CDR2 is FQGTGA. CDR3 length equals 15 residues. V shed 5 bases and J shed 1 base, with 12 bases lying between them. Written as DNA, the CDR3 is TGTGCCAGCAGCCAAGGGACTTCTTCCTACAATGAGCAGTTCTTC. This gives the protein CASSQGTSSYNEQFF.

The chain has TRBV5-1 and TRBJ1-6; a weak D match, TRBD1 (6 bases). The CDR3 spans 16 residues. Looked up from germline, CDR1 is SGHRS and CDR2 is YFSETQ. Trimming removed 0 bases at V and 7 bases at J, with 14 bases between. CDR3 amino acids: CASSLVGRGGNSPLHF. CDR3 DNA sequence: TGCGCCAGCAGCTTGGTGGGAAGGGGGGGCAATTCACCCCTCCACTTT.

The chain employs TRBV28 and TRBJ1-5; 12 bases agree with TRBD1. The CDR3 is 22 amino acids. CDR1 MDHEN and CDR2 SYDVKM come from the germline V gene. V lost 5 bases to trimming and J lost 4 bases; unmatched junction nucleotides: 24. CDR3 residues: CASSNLPGTGGFGLPGNQPQHF. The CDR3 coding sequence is TGTGCCAGCAGTAACCTCCCCGGGACAGGGGGCTTTGGTCTTCCCGGGAATCAGCCCCAGCATTTT.

The DNA for the CDR3 is TGTGCCAGCAGCCAAGGTGGCTGGAGCGCAGATACGCAGTATTTT. Encoded protein: CASSQGGWSADTQYF. The chain is built from TRBV14 and TRBJ2-3; no clear D gene. The CDR3 sequence is 15 residues long. Germline V lookup: CDR1 SGHDN, CDR2 FVKESK. With 1 base removed from V and 4 bases from J, the gap between germline ends came to 12 bases.

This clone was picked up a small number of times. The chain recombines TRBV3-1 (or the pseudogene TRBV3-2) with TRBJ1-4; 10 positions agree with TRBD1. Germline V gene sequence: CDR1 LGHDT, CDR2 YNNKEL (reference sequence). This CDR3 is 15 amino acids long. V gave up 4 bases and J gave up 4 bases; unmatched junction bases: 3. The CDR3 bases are TGTGCCAGCAGCCCCCGGGACAGGGGTAATGAAAAACTGTTTTTT. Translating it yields CASSPRDRGNEKLFF.

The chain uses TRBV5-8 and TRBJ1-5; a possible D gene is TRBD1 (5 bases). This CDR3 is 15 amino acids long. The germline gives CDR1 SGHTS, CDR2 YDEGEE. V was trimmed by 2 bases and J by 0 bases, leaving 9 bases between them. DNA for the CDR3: TGTGCCAGCAGCTTTGGGGGGGGTAGCAATCAGCCCCAGCATTTT. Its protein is CASSFGGGSNQPQHF.

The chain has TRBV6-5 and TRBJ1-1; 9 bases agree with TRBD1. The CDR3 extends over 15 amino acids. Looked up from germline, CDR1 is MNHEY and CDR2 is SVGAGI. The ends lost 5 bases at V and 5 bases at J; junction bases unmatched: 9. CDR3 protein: CASSTGTGSRTEAFF. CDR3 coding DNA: TGTGCCAGCAGTACCGGGACAGGGTCGAGAACTGAAGCTTTCTTT.

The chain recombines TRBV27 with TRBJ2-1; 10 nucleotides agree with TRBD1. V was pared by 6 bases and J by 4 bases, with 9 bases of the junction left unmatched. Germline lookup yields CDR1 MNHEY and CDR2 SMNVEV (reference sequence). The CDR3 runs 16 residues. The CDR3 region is CASRPLGQGGYNEQFF. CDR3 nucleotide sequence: TGTGCCAGCAGACCCCTCGGACAGGGGGGGTACAATGAGCAGTTCTTC.

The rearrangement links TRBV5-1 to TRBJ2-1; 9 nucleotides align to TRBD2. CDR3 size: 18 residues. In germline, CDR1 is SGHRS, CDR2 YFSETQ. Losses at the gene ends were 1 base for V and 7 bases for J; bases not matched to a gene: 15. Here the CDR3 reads CASSLRRREGGPENEQFF. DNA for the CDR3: TGCGCCAGCAGCTTGCGGCGGCGGGAGGGGGGCCCTGAGAATGAGCAGTTCTTC.

CDR3 nucleotides: TGCGCCAGCAGCCGGGAGCGGGGGGGCCGTAGCACAGATACGCAGTATTTT. Translating it yields CASSRERGGRSTDTQYF. The chain is built from TRBV4-1 and TRBJ2-3; 10 bases map to TRBD2. Germline V lookup: CDR1 MGHRA, CDR2 YSYEKL. The ends lost 4 bases at V and 0 bases at J; junction bases unmatched: 7. The CDR3 totals 17 residues.

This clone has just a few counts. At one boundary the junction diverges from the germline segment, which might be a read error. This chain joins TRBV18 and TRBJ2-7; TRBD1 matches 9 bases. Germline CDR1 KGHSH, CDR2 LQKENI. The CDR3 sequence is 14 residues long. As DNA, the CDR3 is TGTGCCAGCTCCCCACAGGGGGCAAGCTACGAGCAGTACTTC. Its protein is CASSPQGASYEQYF.

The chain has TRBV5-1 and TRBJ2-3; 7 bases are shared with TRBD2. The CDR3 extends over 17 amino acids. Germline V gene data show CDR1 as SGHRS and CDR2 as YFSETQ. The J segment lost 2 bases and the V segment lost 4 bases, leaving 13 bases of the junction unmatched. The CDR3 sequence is CASSPFVASGYTDTQYF. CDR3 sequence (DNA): TGCGCCAGCAGCCCGTTTGTTGCTAGCGGATACACAGATACGCAGTATTTT.

CDR3: CASTPAAPRVYNEQFF. CDR3 nucleotide sequence: TGTGCCAGCACCCCGGCGGCGCCCAGAGTCTACAATGAGCAGTTCTTC. The rearrangement links TRBV28 to TRBJ2-1; D unclear. Germline V gene sequence: CDR1 MDHEN, CDR2 SYDVKM. The CDR3 is made up of 16 amino acids. Trimming stripped 7 bases from V and 3 bases from J, with 19 bases between.

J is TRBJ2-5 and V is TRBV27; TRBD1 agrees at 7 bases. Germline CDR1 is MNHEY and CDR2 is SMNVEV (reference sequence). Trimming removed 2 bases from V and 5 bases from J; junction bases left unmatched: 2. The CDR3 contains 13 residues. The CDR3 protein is CASSLRGRETQYF. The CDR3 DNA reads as TGTGCCAGCAGTTTAAGGGGGCGCGAGACCCAGTACTTC.